One and the same sample provided the 10 T cell receptor beta chains below, sequenced in a study of long-term antiretroviral therapy in people with HIV. Researchers ran immunoSEQ v3.0 at survey level. Sequencing was performed with immunoSEQ multiplex PCR; in TCRdb, only in-frame clones are kept and a portion is missing. The sample carries approximately 24,000 clones, over 70% recorded once. This specimen consisted of unsorted PBMCs, obtained 1.1 years before starting antiretroviral therapy. The receptors stem from a woman aged 25 to 39 with HIV.

The rearrangement links TRBV23-1 to TRBJ1-5, with D possibly TRBD1 on 5 matching bases. TRBV23-1 is annotated as an ORF whose role is uncertain. V was cut by 6 bases and J by 3 bases, with 9 bases left in between. The CDR3 totals 13 residues. The CDR3 loop is CASRPQDNQPQHF. The CDR3 nucleotides read TGCGCCAGCAGACCACAGGACAATCAGCCCCAGCATTTT.

The chain links TRBV9 to TRBJ1-4; 8 nucleotides match TRBD1. J was trimmed by 8 bases and V by 3 bases; bases with no gene match: 12. Germline CDR1 SGDLS, CDR2 YYNGEE. The CDR3 is made up of 16 amino acids. The CDR3 region has the DNA TGTGCCAGCAGCGCTTACGCCCAGGGGGCATTCGAAAAACTGTTTTTT. Amino acid sequence: CASSAYAQGAFEKLFF.

In this sample, this clone turned up a few times. V and J are TRBV6-6 and TRBJ2-5, with TRBD1 matching over 9 bases. V was pared by 2 bases and J by 4 bases, with 5 bases of the junction left unmatched. From germline, CDR1 is MNHNY and CDR2 SVGAGI (reference sequence). CDR3 size: 15 residues. The chain's CDR3 is CASSYGQGSGETQYF. The DNA for the CDR3 is TGTGCCAGCAGTTACGGACAGGGGAGTGGAGAGACCCAGTACTTC.

This chain links TRBV6-1 with TRBJ2-7, with a weak D call TRBD2 (5 bases). Germline values: CDR1 MNHNS, CDR2 SASEGT. This CDR3 contains 15 residues. V lost 2 bases to trimming and J lost 2 bases, with 13 bases between them. This CDR3 reads CASSESDGEPYEQYF. CDR3 in DNA: TGTGCCAGCAGTGAATCCGACGGGGAACCCTACGAGCAGTACTTC.

The chain carries TRBV27 and TRBJ1-2; 12 bases agree with TRBD1. V lost 8 bases, J lost 3 bases, and 7 bases stayed unmatched. This CDR3 comprises 15 residues. Germline CDR1 and CDR2: MNHEY and SMNVEV (reference sequence). Written as DNA, the CDR3 is TGTGCCAGCCAGGGACAGGGGGCGGGAGACTATGGCTACACCTTC. Protein product: CASQGQGAGDYGYTF.

CDR3 nucleotide sequence: TGTGCCAGCAGCAAGGGACGGCAAAATCAGCCCCAGCATTTT. It codes for CASSKGRQNQPQHF. The V gene is TRBV6-5, the J gene TRBJ1-5; perhaps TRBD1 as D (5 bases). V was clipped by 6 bases and J by 4 bases, with 13 bases between them. Germline CDR1 MNHEY, CDR2 SVGAGI. The CDR3 sequence is 14 residues long.

The rearrangement links TRBV11-2 to TRBJ2-2, with D perhaps TRBD1 or TRBD2 (5 bases each). CDR1 and CDR2 (germline): SGHAT, FQNNGV. Trimming stripped 4 bases from V and 7 bases from J, with 16 bases between. This CDR3 contains 15 residues. CDR3: CASSYQFGTNGELFF. In DNA form, the CDR3 reads TGTGCCAGCAGCTACCAATTTGGGACGAACGGGGAGCTGTTTTTT.

The chain carries TRBV5-1 and TRBJ1-1; no clear D. V was cut by 8 bases and J by 11 bases, with 16 bases left in between. The CDR3 totals 11 residues. Germline V gives CDR1 SGHRS, CDR2 YFSETQ. The CDR3 is CARRARQDAFF. In DNA form, the CDR3 reads TGCGCCAGAAGAGCCAGACAAGACGCTTTCTTT. Looking up the rest from reference TRBV5-1 and TRBJ1-1 gives the full variable domain: KAGVTQTPRYLIKTRGQQVTLSCSPISGHRSVSWYQQTPGQGLQFLFEYFSETQRNKGNFPGRFSGRQFSNSRSEMNVSTLELGDSALYLCARRARQDAFFGQGTRLTVV.

The chain is built from TRBV4-2 and TRBJ2-2; 7 bases align to TRBD1. Trimming at V came to 1 base and at J to 4 bases, leaving 3 bases not matched to a gene. The CDR3 contains 15 residues. Per germline, CDR1 LGHNA and CDR2 YNFKEQ. This CDR3 reads CASSQVGQATGELFF. The DNA of the CDR3 is TGTGCCAGCAGCCAAGTAGGACAGGCCACCGGGGAGCTGTTTTTT.

The chain couples TRBV6-1 to TRBJ1-6; the D gene is possibly TRBD1 (5 bases). V lost 11 bases, J lost 4 bases, and 12 bases lay in between. Germline V gene data show CDR1 as MNHNS and CDR2 as SASEGT. The CDR3 is 13 residues long. CDR3 coding DNA: TGTGCCGGGACTCAAGGATATAATTCACCCCTCCACTTT. Its protein is CAGTQGYNSPLHF.